Given below is one TCR beta chain in context. Its antigen remains unidentified. This record comes from a study of T cell repertoires in cytomegalovirus infection. The ends were cut back, 3 bases at V and 7 bases at J, with 13 bases in the middle. This CDR3 region has 14 residues. Germline assignment: CDR1 MDHEN and CDR2 SYDVKM. TCRdb recomputed calls from the reads with MiXCR, one row per CDR3 protein. The sample records about 160,000 distinct CDR3 sequences, 20% to 25% being singletons. This sequence joins TRBV28 and TRBJ1-5; D is uncertain. Sequences were derived from CD8+ T cells from cultured PBMCs, sampled from culture after CMV antigen stimulation. The clonotype comes from a human donor in good health (CMV status not recorded). Some clones in this sample may be carry-over from other donors' samples. This CDR3 is CASSLKGLGQPQHF. CDR3 coding DNA: TGTGCCAGCAGTTTGAAGGGTCTGGGACAGCCCCAGCATTTT.